The clone carrying this T cell receptor (beta chain) appeared many times. What it binds is not known. The data derive from a study of T cell repertoires in cytomegalovirus infection. The overall study: It was the public TCR beta signatures that indicated both CMV infection and matching HLA type.

CDR1 is LNHDA, CDR2 SQIVND, per germline (reference sequence). The CDR3 extends over 17 amino acids. Trimming removed 9 bases from V and 0 bases from J; junction bases left unmatched: 10. Study findings and constraints: There were carriers of CMV plus the relevant HLA, and cumulative public TCR beta family frequency identified them. Dominating the ex vivo response were TCR beta clonotypes that were CMV-specific and HLA-C-restricted.

TCRdb reanalysed the reads using MiXCR and keeps one entry per CDR3 protein. The table lists approximately 320,000 distinct CDR3 sequences, more than 8% of them singletons, with 4.3% in the top ten. The TCR was taken from a human donor in good health (CMV status not recorded). Some clones in this sample may be carry-over from other donors' samples. Sequencing input: PBMCs. The gene calls are TRBV19 and TRBJ2-4; 11 bases line up with TRBD2. Here the CDR3 DNA reads TGTGCCAGCCAGAAAACTAGCGGGGGAGTAGCCAAAAACATTCAGTACTTC. Translating gives CASQKTSGGVAKNIQYF.